Listed below are T cell receptor beta chains from one sample, sequenced in a study of response to subunit inactivated influenza vaccine. From the RT-PCR reads, TCRdb called clonotypes with MiXCR, one entry per CDR3 protein. The sample records approximately 310,000 distinct CDR3 sequences, about a fifth being singletons. The source material was PBMCs from blood, sampled about 20 months after vaccination. These receptors all stem from a man aged 45 to 70 who received an inactivated influenza vaccine. Both conserved end residues are part of each CDR3. A D gene is named only where the DNA matches it firmly. Some rows have no size entry. The others give once, few or many, or a class for an expanded clone.

TRBJ2-4 NA TRBV6-5 TRBD2 TGTGCCAGCAGTTCCCTTTTTTCGAGCGGGGAAAACATTCAGTACTTC CASSSLFSSGENIQYF
TRBJ2-1 few TRBV4-3 TRBD2 TGCGCCAGCAGCCAAGATATGGGGACTAGCGGGAGTGTCTATGAGCAGTTCTTC CASSQDMGTSGSVYEQFF
TRBJ1-3 NA TRBV24-1 NA TGTGCCACCAGTGGGGGGGCGAGCTCTGGAAACACCATATATTTT CATSGGASSGNTIYF
TRBJ1-1 few TRBV19 NA TGTGCCAGTAGTACAAGACCCGACAGGCCCAACACTGAAGCTTTCTTT CASSTRPDRPNTEAFF
TRBJ1-3 few TRBV12-3/TRBV12-4 TRBD1 TGTGCCAGCAGAATCACAGGGGCTGGAAACACCATATATTTT CASRITGAGNTIYF
TRBJ2-1 NA TRBV12-3/TRBV12-4 NA TGTGCCAGCAGTTTGGGCCAGGTGGGGCAGTTCTTC CASSLGQVGQFF
TRBJ1-5 few TRBV12-3/TRBV12-4 NA TGTGCCAGCAGTTTTATGGAATTCAATCAGCCCCAGCATTTT CASSFMEFNQPQHF
TRBJ2-2 NA TRBV5-1 NA TGCGCCAGCAGCTTATTAGCCCAACTAGCCGGGGAGCTGTTTTTT CASSLLAQLAGELFF
TRBJ1-1 few TRBV6-1 NA TGTGCCAGCAGTGAAGTGGGACACACTGAAGCTTTCTTT CASSEVGHTEAFF
TRBJ1-2 many TRBV29-1 NA TGCAGCGTTGAAGAAAGTGGCTACACCTTC CSVEESGYTF
TRBJ2-5 NA TRBV20-1 NA TGCAGTGCTAGTGGCCGACAAGCTCGGGAGACCCAGTACTTC CSASGRQARETQYF
TRBJ1-5 NA TRBV6-2/TRBV6-3 NA TGTGCCAGCAGTTACCATCCCAATCAGCCCCAGCATTTT CASSYHPNQPQHF
TRBJ2-7 NA TRBV20-1 NA TGCAGTGCTAGAGATCATCAGGGCGTATACGAGCAGTACTTC CSARDHQGVYEQYF
TRBJ1-4 few TRBV7-9 NA TGTGCCAGCAGCAGCACAACTAATGAAAAACTGTTTTTT CASSSTTNEKLFF
TRBJ2-5 NA TRBV21-1 NA TGTGCCAGCGGGCTCCCCATCGGGGGTGGAGAGACCCAGTACTTC CASGLPIGGGETQYF
TRBJ1-2 NA TRBV24-1 TRBD1 TGTGCCACCAGTGATCAGACGCTGGGACAGGGGTACTATGGCTACACCTTC CATSDQTLGQGYYGYTF
TRBJ2-2 NA TRBV11-2 TRBD1 TGTGCCAGCAGCTTAGATCGGAGAAGGGGGCGAACACCGGCCCCGGTCACCGGGGAGCTGTTTTTT CASSLDRRRGRTPAPVTGELFF
TRBJ2-3 NA TRBV10-3 NA TGTGCCATCAGTGACTTGCAGGATACGCAGTATTTT CAISDLQDTQYF
TRBJ1-6 few TRBV20-1 NA TGCAGTGCTCAGCCGGGCTACTCCTATAATTCACCCCTCCACTTT CSAQPGYSYNSPLHF
TRBJ2-3 NA TRBV29-1 NA TGCAGCGTTGAAGGGGGAATAGCGGCCAGCACAGATACGCAGTATTTT CSVEGGIAASTDTQYF
TRBJ1-2 many TRBV6-5 NA TGTGCCAGCGGTGACTTCTATGGCTACACCTTC CASGDFYGYTF
TRBJ1-2 NA TRBV3-1 NA TGTGCCAGCAGCCAGACACGTCAATATGGCTACACCTTC CASSQTRQYGYTF
TRBJ2-5 NA TRBV18 NA TGTGCCAGCTCATGGAGGGACCAGGGGATGACCCAGTACTTC CASSWRDQGMTQYF
TRBJ1-1 few TRBV14 NA TGTGCCAGCAGCCAACAGGGTTTCGGTGAAGCTTTCTTT CASSQQGFGEAFF
TRBJ2-7 NA TRBV5-1 TRBD1 TGCGCCAGCAGCTTTCAGGGGGCGCCCGACGAGCAGTACTTC CASSFQGAPDEQYF
TRBJ1-5 NA TRBV24-1 NA TGTGCCACCAGTGACCGGACGGGTATTGGCAATCAGCCCCAGCATTTT CATSDRTGIGNQPQHF
TRBJ1-1 many TRBV2 NA TGTGCCAGCACCCCCGACAGTGAAGCTTTCTTT CASTPDSEAFF
TRBJ2-1 few TRBV6-5 TRBD1 TGTGCCAGCAGTTACGGCAGGGGGACTGAGCAGTTCTTC CASSYGRGTEQFF
TRBJ2-5 many TRBV9 NA TGTGCCAGCAGCCCCCATGGGTACCAAGAGACCCAGTACTTC CASSPHGYQETQYF
TRBJ1-2 few TRBV11-2 TRBD1 TGTGCCAGCAGCTTCCCTGGACAGGGGGCAGATGGCTACACCTTC CASSFPGQGADGYTF
TRBJ1-2 many TRBV20-1 NA TGCAGTGTCCATGACTATGGCTACACCTTC CSVHDYGYTF
TRBJ1-1 NA TRBV11-2 NA TGTGCCAGCAGCGAGCAATCCAGTGAAGCTTTCTTT CASSEQSSEAFF
TRBJ1-1 NA TRBV5-1 NA TGCGCCAGCAGCTTGGGCAGCATGAACACTGAAGCTTTATTT CASSLGSMNTEALF
TRBJ2-7 few TRBV3-1 TRBD2 TGTGCCAGCAGCCAAGAAGGGGACTACCGCCTCGAGCAGTACTTC CASSQEGDYRLEQYF
TRBJ1-6 few TRBV27 NA TGTGCCAGCAGTAGGCGAGGGGATAATTCACCCCTCCACTTT CASSRRGDNSPLHF
TRBJ2-7 NA TRBV5-1 NA TGCGCCAGCAGCTCGACGGGACGGGACTCCTACGAGCAGTACTTC CASSSTGRDSYEQYF
TRBJ1-2 few TRBV6-2/TRBV6-3 TRBD1 TGTGCCAGCAGCCCAGGGACAGCCCCAGTCGGAAACTATGGCTACACCTTC CASSPGTAPVGNYGYTF
TRBJ1-1 many TRBV5-1 NA TGCGCCAGCAGCTTGGTGAGGGGCACTGAAGCTTTCTTT CASSLVRGTEAFF
TRBJ2-7 NA TRBV11-1 NA TGTGCCAGCAGCCTCGACGGGGAGCAGTACTTC CASSLDGEQYF
TRBJ2-2 NA TRBV10-3 TRBD2 TGTGCCATCAGTGGGGGGACTAGCGGGAGCACCGGGGAGCTGTTTTTT CAISGGTSGSTGELFF
TRBJ2-3 few TRBV4-2 NA TGTGCCAGCAGCCAAGGGGACACCAGCACAGATACGCAGTATTTT CASSQGDTSTDTQYF
TRBJ1-2 few TRBV2 NA TGTGCCAGAGCCCCAAACAGTTATGGCTACACCTTC CARAPNSYGYTF
TRBJ2-1 NA TRBV4-3 TRBD1 TGCGCCAGCAGCCAAGATCTAGACAGGGGCTACAATGAGCAGTTCTTC CASSQDLDRGYNEQFF
TRBJ1-2 NA TRBV5-1 TRBD1 TGCGCCAGCAGCGGGGGACAGGGATCCTATGGCTACACCTTC CASSGGQGSYGYTF